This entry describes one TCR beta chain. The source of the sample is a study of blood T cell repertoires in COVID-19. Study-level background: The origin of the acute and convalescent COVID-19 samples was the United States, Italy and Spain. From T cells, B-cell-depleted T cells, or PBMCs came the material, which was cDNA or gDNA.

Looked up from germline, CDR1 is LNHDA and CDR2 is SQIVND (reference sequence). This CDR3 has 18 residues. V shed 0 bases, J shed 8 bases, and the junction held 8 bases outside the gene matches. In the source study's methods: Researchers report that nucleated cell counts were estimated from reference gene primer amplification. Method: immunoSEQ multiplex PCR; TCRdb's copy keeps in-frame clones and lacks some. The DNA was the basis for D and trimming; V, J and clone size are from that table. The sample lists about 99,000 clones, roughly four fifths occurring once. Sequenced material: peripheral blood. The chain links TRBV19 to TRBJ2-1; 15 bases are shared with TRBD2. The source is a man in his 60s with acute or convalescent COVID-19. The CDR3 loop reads CASSIDPGLAGGVYEQFF. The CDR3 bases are TGTGCCAGTAGTATAGACCCGGGACTAGCGGGGGGCGTCTATGAGCAGTTCTTC.